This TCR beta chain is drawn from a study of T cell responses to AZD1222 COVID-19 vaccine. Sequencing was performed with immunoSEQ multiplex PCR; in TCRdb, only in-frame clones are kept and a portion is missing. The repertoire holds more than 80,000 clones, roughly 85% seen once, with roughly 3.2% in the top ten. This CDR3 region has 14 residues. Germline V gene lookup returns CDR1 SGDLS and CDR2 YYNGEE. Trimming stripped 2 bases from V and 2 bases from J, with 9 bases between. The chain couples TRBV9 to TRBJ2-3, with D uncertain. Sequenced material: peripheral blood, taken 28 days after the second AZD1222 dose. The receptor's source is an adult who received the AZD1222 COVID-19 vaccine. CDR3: CASSVDPSTDTQYF. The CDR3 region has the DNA TGTGCCAGCAGCGTGGACCCCTCCACAGATACGCAGTATTTT. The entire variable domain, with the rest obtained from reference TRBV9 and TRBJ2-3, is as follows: DSGVTQTPKHLITATGQRVTLRCSPRSGDLSVYWYQQSLDQGLQFLIQYYNGEERAKGNILERFSAQQFPDLHSELNLSSLELGDSALYFCASSVDPSTDTQYFGPGTRLTVL.